These T cell receptor beta chains were read from a single sample in a study of neurological immune-mediated disorders. In TCRdb, the 5' RACE reads were re-called with MiXCR into one record per CDR3 protein. The profile shows around 47,000 distinct CDR3 sequences, roughly a fifth of them singletons. Sequencing used PBMCs. These receptor sequences come from a man between 60 and 70 years old with HTLV-1-associated myelopathy (HAM/TSP). CDR3s include the opening cysteine and the closing phenylalanine or tryptophan. D genes are given only for firm matches. Expanded clones get a size class; other rows say once, few or many, or leave the size out.

abundance | j_gene | v_gene | d_gene | CDR3nt | CDR3aa
NA | TRBJ2-1 | TRBV10-3 | NA | TGTGCCATCAGTGTGCATGCCCTCCGGTCCTACAATGAGCAGTTCTTC | CAISVHALRSYNEQFF
many | TRBJ2-1 | TRBV5-1 | TRBD1 | TGCGCCAGCAGCAGGGATGGGACAGGGATGAACAATGAGCAGTTCTTC | CASSRDGTGMNNEQFF
many | TRBJ1-1 | TRBV5-5 | NA | TGTGCCAGCAGCTTGAATTCTCCGGCTTTCTTT | CASSLNSPAFF
many | TRBJ2-7 | TRBV12-3/TRBV12-4 | TRBD2 | TGTGCCAGCAGTTTGGTAACTAGCGGGAGCGGCGACGAGCAGTACTTC | CASSLVTSGSGDEQYF
few | TRBJ2-7 | TRBV5-1 | TRBD2 | TGCGCCAGCAGCTTACAGCTAATTAGCGGGAGCGCCTCCTACGAGCAGTACTTC | CASSLQLISGSASYEQYF
many | TRBJ2-1 | TRBV20-1 | NA | TGCAGTGCTAGGCCTCCCAGCGGACGCTCCTACAATGAGCAGTTCTTC | CSARPPSGRSYNEQFF
many | TRBJ2-5 | TRBV5-1 | NA | TGCGCCAGCAGTAGAGGAGGCGACGAGACCCAGTACTTC | CASSRGGDETQYF
NA | TRBJ2-1 | TRBV5-4 | NA | TGTGCCAGCAGCCCCCGAGGGAACTACAATGAGCAGTTCTTC | CASSPRGNYNEQFF
many | TRBJ1-5 | TRBV6-2/TRBV6-3 | NA | TGTGCCAGCAGTTACATCGACAGGAATCAGCCCCAGCATTTT | CASSYIDRNQPQHF
NA | TRBJ2-1 | TRBV29-1 | TRBD2 | TGCAGCGTCCGGGGGGCGGGAGGGGATGAGCAGTTCTTC | CSVRGAGGDEQFF
NA | TRBJ2-5 | TRBV6-5 | NA | TGTGCCAGCAGTTACTCCCCGGGGAGTACCCAAGAGACCCAGTACTTC | CASSYSPGSTQETQYF
many | TRBJ2-7 | TRBV3-1 | NA | TGTGCCAGCAGTCCCTCTAGCAGCTACGAGCAGTACTTC | CASSPSSSYEQYF
many | TRBJ1-6 | TRBV6-6 | NA | TGTGCCAGCAGTCCTCTTGGGTCGGGCGGAAATGATTCACCCCTCCACTTT | CASSPLGSGGNDSPLHF
many | TRBJ2-3 | TRBV20-1 | NA | TGCAGTGCTAGAGACAAGCAGAACACAGATACGCAGTATTTT | CSARDKQNTDTQYF
many | TRBJ1-1 | TRBV4-1 | NA | TGCGCCAGCAGCCTCGGTTGGGGTACTGAAGCTTTCTTT | CASSLGWGTEAFF
NA | TRBJ2-1 | TRBV5-1 | NA | TGCGCCAGCAAGGGGCGCGGGTCAGGGGCCAGTGAGCAGTTCTTC | CASKGRGSGASEQFF
NA | TRBJ2-1 | TRBV6-1 | NA | TGTGCCAGCAGTGAAGCGCAGGGGAGCTACAATGAGCAGTTCTTC | CASSEAQGSYNEQFF
many | TRBJ1-1 | TRBV5-1 | NA | TGCGCCAGCAGCTTGGAGGCAAGGAACACTGAAGCTTTCTTT | CASSLEARNTEAFF
many | TRBJ2-1 | TRBV10-3 | TRBD1 | TGTGCCATCAAGGGCGGGACAGGGGGCAACTCCTACAATGAGCAGTTCTTC | CAIKGGTGGNSYNEQFF
NA | TRBJ2-5 | TRBV20-1 | TRBD2 | TGCAGTGGGACCCTTCAGGGTGTGACTAGCGGGAGGATCTTGGAGACCCAGTACTTC | CSGTLQGVTSGRILETQYF
many | TRBJ2-3 | TRBV13 | NA | TGTGCCAGCAGCCCGCGAACATGGGAAGATACGCAGTATTTT | CASSPRTWEDTQYF
many | TRBJ1-2 | TRBV10-3 | TRBD1 | TGTGCCATCAGTAGGGACAGCTATGGCTACACCTTC | CAISRDSYGYTF
many | TRBJ2-7 | TRBV12-3/TRBV12-4 | TRBD2 | TGTGCCAGCAGTTCTGAACTAGCGGGAGGGCCTTACGAGCAGTACTTC | CASSSELAGGPYEQYF
many | TRBJ2-4 | TRBV6-6 | NA | TGTGCCAGCATCGGCACCATCAAAAACATTCAGTACTTC | CASIGTIKNIQYF
many | TRBJ2-7 | TRBV5-1 | TRBD2 | TGCGCCAGCAGCCCCGCGGGGGGGAACAGGGAGCAGTACTTC | CASSPAGGNREQYF
many | TRBJ2-3 | TRBV11-3 | NA | TGTGCCAGCAGCTTTTCTCAAGCTAGCACAGATACGCAGTATTTT | CASSFSQASTDTQYF
many | TRBJ2-7 | TRBV12-3/TRBV12-4 | TRBD1 | TGTGCCAGCAGCCTGTACACAGGGGGCGAGCAGTACTTC | CASSLYTGGEQYF
many | TRBJ2-7 | TRBV5-1 | TRBD2 | TGCGCCAGCAGCGTACTAGCGGGTAACACCTACGAGCAGTACTTC | CASSVLAGNTYEQYF
many | TRBJ2-6 | TRBV5-6 | TRBD1 | TGTGCCAGCAGCTCGGGACAGGTCCCAGTGTATGGGGCCAACGTCCTGACTTTC | CASSSGQVPVYGANVLTF
many | TRBJ2-7 | TRBV2 | TRBD2 | TGTGCCAGCAGCGCACGGGGACTAGCGGGAAGTCTCATTTACGAGCAGTACTTC | CASSARGLAGSLIYEQYF
NA | TRBJ2-2 | TRBV14 | TRBD2 | TGTGCCAGCAGTCCCGGGACTAGCGGGAGCGGGGAGCTGTTTTTT | CASSPGTSGSGELFF
many | TRBJ2-1 | TRBV9 | NA | TGTGCCAGCAGCGTATCCGGGACCCTTGACAATGAGCAGTTCTTC | CASSVSGTLDNEQFF
medium-sized | TRBJ2-3 | TRBV5-6 | NA | TGTGCCAGCAGCTCCGTCTCGGTCCGCACAGATACGCAGTATTTT | CASSSVSVRTDTQYF
many | TRBJ2-7 | TRBV5-1 | TRBD2 | TGCGCCAGCAGCTTTGCGGGAGTGGACTACGAGCAGTACTTC | CASSFAGVDYEQYF
many | TRBJ1-2 | TRBV5-1 | NA | TGCGCCAGCAGCTTGGTGCCGGGGGCGGATTATGGCTACACCTTC | CASSLVPGADYGYTF
medium-sized | TRBJ2-1 | TRBV6-1 | NA | TGTGCCAGCGGCGGTCGGGGTGAGCAGTTCTTC | CASGGRGEQFF
few | TRBJ2-1 | TRBV2 | NA | TGTGCCAGCAGTTCGGTAGCTTTGTACGAGCAGTTCTTC | CASSSVALYEQFF
medium-sized | TRBJ1-5 | TRBV20-1 | NA | TGCAGTGCTACCGGGGGGTATAGCAATCAGCCCCAGCATTTT | CSATGGYSNQPQHF
many | TRBJ2-1 | TRBV7-3 | TRBD2 | TGTGCCAGCAGTTTAGCGGGAAACCCCTCCTACAATGAGCAGTTCTTC | CASSLAGNPSYNEQFF
NA | TRBJ2-7 | TRBV7-2 | NA | TGTGCCAGCAGCCGCGGAGGGGAGCAGTACTTC | CASSRGGEQYF
many | TRBJ2-1 | TRBV20-1 | NA | TGCAGTGCTGTCCGACAGGCCCCGGTGAATGAGCAGTTCTTC | CSAVRQAPVNEQFF
many | TRBJ2-1 | TRBV5-1 | NA | TGCGCCAGCAGCTCAGCAATGAACAATGAGCAGTTCTTC | CASSSAMNNEQFF
NA | TRBJ1-1 | TRBV5-1 | NA | TGCGCCAGCACGACTTCGGGGCCCCCAAACACTGAAGCTTTCTTT | CASTTSGPPNTEAFF
many | TRBJ2-7 | TRBV15 | NA | TGTGCCACCAGCAGAGTAGGGCGGCCCTACGAGCAGTACTTC | CATSRVGRPYEQYF
many | TRBJ2-2 | TRBV20-1 | TRBD1 | TGCAGTGCCGGTCGGGGACAGAGGACCGGGGAGCTGTTTTTT | CSAGRGQRTGELFF
many | TRBJ2-7 | TRBV6-6 | NA | TGTGCCAGCAGTTACTCGGGGGGGCTCCGGGGGCGTTCCTACGAGCAGTACTTC | CASSYSGGLRGRSYEQYF
few | TRBJ2-7 | TRBV6-6 | NA | TGTGCCAGCAGTTACTCGAGAGCCCACGAGCAGTACTTC | CASSYSRAHEQYF
many | TRBJ2-7 | TRBV4-1 | TRBD2 | TGCGCCAGCAGCCAACCCCTAGCGGGCGGGGAGCAGTACTTC | CASSQPLAGGEQYF
many | TRBJ2-2 | TRBV28 | TRBD1 | TGTGCCAGCAGCACACGTACCGGGACAGTTGCCGGGGAGCTGTTTTTT | CASSTRTGTVAGELFF
NA | TRBJ2-7 | TRBV12-3/TRBV12-4 | NA | TGTGCCAGCAGCCAGGACGGGATCTACGAGCAGTACTTC | CASSQDGIYEQYF
NA | TRBJ2-3 | TRBV9 | NA | TGTGCCAGCAGCTTCATCGTGAGGTTGGATACGCAGTATTTT | CASSFIVRLDTQYF
many | TRBJ2-7 | TRBV7-2 | NA | TGTGCCAGCAGCTCTAGGACCGGGGGCGAGCAGTACTTC | CASSSRTGGEQYF
many | TRBJ2-7 | TRBV5-1 | TRBD1 | TGCGCCAGCAGCCACGGACAGGGGGCCTACGAGCAGTACTTC | CASSHGQGAYEQYF
many | TRBJ1-2 | TRBV29-1 | NA | TGCAGCGTTCCCCGGGACACCTATGGCTACACCTTC | CSVPRDTYGYTF